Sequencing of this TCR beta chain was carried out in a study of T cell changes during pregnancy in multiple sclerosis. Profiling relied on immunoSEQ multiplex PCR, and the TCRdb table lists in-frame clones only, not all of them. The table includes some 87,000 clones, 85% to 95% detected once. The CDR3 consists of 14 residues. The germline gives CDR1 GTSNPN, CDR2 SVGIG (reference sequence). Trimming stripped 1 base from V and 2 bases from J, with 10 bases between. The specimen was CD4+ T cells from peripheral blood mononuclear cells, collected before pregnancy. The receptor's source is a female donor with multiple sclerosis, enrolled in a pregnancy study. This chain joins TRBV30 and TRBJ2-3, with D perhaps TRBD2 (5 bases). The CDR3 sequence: CAWSEVGITDTQYF. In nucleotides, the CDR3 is TGTGCCTGGAGTGAAGTCGGGATCACAGATACGCAGTATTTT.